These T cell receptor beta chains were read from a single sample in a study of T cell repertoires in cytomegalovirus infection. A single record per CDR3 protein comes from TCRdb applying MiXCR to the reads. This table holds roughly 500,000 distinct CDR3 sequences, about 15% found once. Input material: CD8+ T cells from PBMCs. Receptors were obtained from a human donor in good health (CMV status not recorded). Some clones in this sample may be carry-over from other donors' samples. CDR3s include the opening cysteine and the closing phenylalanine or tryptophan. The D gene is left open where the match is weak. Not all rows give a size; the values are once, few, many and, for expanded clones, a class.

J: TRBJ1-3
size: -
D: -
V: TRBV13
CDR3: CASSLGLATGNTIYF
DNA: TGTGCCAGCAGCTTAGGCCTGGCTACTGGAAACACCATATATTTT

J: TRBJ2-3
size: many
D: -
V: TRBV7-3
CDR3: CASSFTGISTDTQYF
DNA: TGTGCCAGCAGCTTTACAGGGATTAGCACAGATACGCAGTATTTT

J: TRBJ2-5
size: few
D: -
V: TRBV15
CDR3: CATSTDYSQETQYF
DNA: TGTGCCACCAGCACCGACTACTCCCAAGAGACCCAGTACTTC

J: TRBJ2-5
size: many
D: -
V: TRBV5-4
CDR3: CASSLRRERGEETQYF
DNA: TGTGCCAGCAGCTTGAGGCGGGAACGAGGGGAAGAGACCCAGTACTTC

J: TRBJ2-1
size: -
D: -
V: TRBV4-1
CDR3: CASSPAAIYNEQFF
DNA: TGTGCCAGCAGCCCCGCAGCTATATACAATGAGCAGTTCTTC

J: TRBJ2-5
size: -
D: -
V: TRBV20-1
CDR3: CSARARQQETQYF
DNA: TGCAGTGCTAGAGCTAGACAGCAAGAGACCCAGTACTTC

J: TRBJ2-7
size: many
D: TRBD1
V: TRBV4-1
CDR3: CASSQLQGSYEQYF
DNA: TGCGCCAGCAGCCAGTTACAGGGGAGCTACGAGCAGTACTTC

J: TRBJ1-1
size: -
D: -
V: TRBV2
CDR3: CASRTPEAFF
DNA: TGTGCCAGCAGGACACCTGAAGCTTTCTTT

J: TRBJ1-5
size: many
D: -
V: TRBV7-8
CDR3: CASSIQGGNQPQHF
DNA: TGTGCCAGCAGTATACAGGGCGGCAATCAGCCCCAGCATTTT

J: TRBJ1-6
size: many
D: -
V: TRBV6-5
CDR3: CASSPNRSSYNSPLHF
DNA: TGTGCCAGCAGTCCGAACAGGAGCTCCTATAATTCACCCCTCCACTTT

J: TRBJ2-7
size: few
D: -
V: TRBV4-1
CDR3: CASSQERTIRYEQYF
DNA: TGCGCCAGCAGCCAAGAGCGGACTATCCGATACGAGCAGTACTTC

J: TRBJ1-2
size: many
D: -
V: TRBV28
CDR3: CASSPSRAGYYGYTF
DNA: TGTGCCAGCAGTCCCTCCCGCGCAGGGTACTATGGCTACACCTTC

J: TRBJ2-3
size: many
D: TRBD2
V: TRBV2
CDR3: CASRHLAGSDTQYF
DNA: TGTGCCAGCCGTCATCTAGCGGGAAGCGATACGCAGTATTTT

J: TRBJ2-1
size: -
D: -
V: TRBV13
CDR3: CASAVRTSSSYNEQFF
DNA: TGTGCCAGCGCTGTTAGGACTTCCAGCTCCTACAATGAGCAGTTCTTC

J: TRBJ1-5
size: many
D: -
V: TRBV7-6
CDR3: CASSLAWNQPQHF
DNA: TGTGCCAGCAGCTTAGCGTGGAATCAGCCCCAGCATTTT

J: TRBJ2-3
size: many
D: TRBD2
V: TRBV7-3
CDR3: CASSLHQGTSGQGSTQYF
DNA: TGTGCCAGCAGCTTACACCAGGGGACTAGCGGTCAGGGTAGTACGCAGTATTTT

J: TRBJ1-2
size: many
D: -
V: TRBV19
CDR3: CASSTDRSGMAYYGYTF
DNA: TGTGCCAGTAGTACCGACAGGAGCGGTATGGCTTACTATGGCTACACCTTC

J: TRBJ2-4
size: few
D: -
V: TRBV5-4
CDR3: CASSSRGGRAKNIQYF
DNA: TGTGCCAGCAGCTCCAGGGGGGGGAGAGCCAAAAACATTCAGTACTTC

J: TRBJ2-5
size: many
D: -
V: TRBV11-2
CDR3: CASSHHLEIQETQYF
DNA: TGTGCCAGCAGCCATCATTTGGAAATCCAAGAGACCCAGTACTTC

J: TRBJ1-1
size: -
D: -
V: TRBV28
CDR3: CASGSWGVVNTEAFF
DNA: TGTGCCAGCGGCTCCTGGGGGGTAGTGAACACTGAAGCTTTCTTT

J: TRBJ1-5
size: few
D: -
V: TRBV19
CDR3: CASLPGSAAYSNQPQHF
DNA: TGTGCCAGCCTTCCGGGCTCCGCCGCTTATAGCAATCAGCCCCAGCATTTT

J: TRBJ2-3
size: many
D: TRBD2
V: TRBV7-9
CDR3: CASSPLAGEADTQYF
DNA: TGTGCCAGCAGTCCACTAGCGGGAGAAGCAGATACGCAGTATTTT

J: TRBJ1-2
size: many
D: TRBD1
V: TRBV7-2
CDR3: CASIPDRGRRSYGYTF
DNA: TGTGCCAGCATCCCGGACAGGGGGCGCAGGAGCTATGGCTACACCTTC

J: TRBJ2-1
size: -
D: TRBD1
V: TRBV6-6
CDR3: CASSPYDRGLDEQFF
DNA: TGTGCCAGCAGTCCTTACGACAGGGGGCTCGATGAGCAGTTCTTC

J: TRBJ2-5
size: many
D: TRBD2
V: TRBV12-3/TRBV12-4
CDR3: CASRRLAGDRETQYF
DNA: TGTGCCAGCAGACGACTAGCGGGAGACCGAGAGACCCAGTACTTC

J: TRBJ2-1
size: many
D: TRBD2
V: TRBV27
CDR3: CASSSGLELYNEQFF
DNA: TGTGCCAGCAGTTCTGGACTAGAGCTCTACAATGAGCAGTTCTTC

J: TRBJ1-6
size: few
D: TRBD1
V: TRBV27
CDR3: CASSYPGTGGFLSPLHF
DNA: TGTGCCAGCAGTTACCCCGGGACAGGGGGTTTTCTTTCACCCCTCCACTTT

J: TRBJ2-2
size: -
D: TRBD1
V: TRBV7-6
CDR3: CASGGFTGGESTGELFF
DNA: TGTGCCAGCGGGGGATTCACAGGGGGCGAGAGCACCGGGGAGCTGTTTTTT

J: TRBJ1-1
size: many
D: -
V: TRBV6-6
CDR3: CASSYSKAGTEAFF
DNA: TGTGCCAGCAGTTATTCAAAAGCCGGCACTGAAGCTTTCTTT

J: TRBJ2-1
size: few
D: -
V: TRBV4-2
CDR3: CASSTERNEQFF
DNA: TGTGCCAGCAGCACAGAGAGGAATGAGCAGTTCTTC

J: TRBJ2-5
size: -
D: -
V: TRBV9
CDR3: CASSVEGAGETQYF
DNA: TGTGCCAGCAGCGTAGAGGGAGCTGGAGAGACCCAGTACTTC

J: TRBJ2-3
size: many
D: TRBD1
V: TRBV6-1
CDR3: CASSMTGRRGTDTQYF
DNA: TGTGCCAGCAGTATGACAGGGAGACGTGGCACAGATACGCAGTATTTT

J: TRBJ2-7
size: many
D: TRBD1
V: TRBV7-9
CDR3: CASSGRTGSYEQYF
DNA: TGTGCCAGCAGCGGTCGGACAGGGAGCTACGAGCAGTACTTC

J: TRBJ2-7
size: -
D: -
V: TRBV20-1
CDR3: CSARFYGRDPYEQYF
DNA: TGCAGTGCTAGATTTTACGGCAGGGATCCCTACGAGCAGTACTTC

J: TRBJ2-1
size: few
D: -
V: TRBV29-1
CDR3: CSVETHEQFF
DNA: TGCAGCGTGGAAACTCATGAGCAGTTCTTC

J: TRBJ2-7
size: -
D: -
V: TRBV5-4
CDR3: CASSLAGDIYYEQYF
DNA: TGTGCCAGCAGCTTGGCGGGGGACATCTACTACGAGCAGTACTTC

J: TRBJ2-1
size: many
D: TRBD2
V: TRBV12-3/TRBV12-4
CDR3: CASRRTSASSYNEQFF
DNA: TGTGCCAGCAGGCGGACTAGCGCGAGCTCCTACAATGAGCAGTTCTTC

J: TRBJ2-7
size: few
D: -
V: TRBV20-1
CDR3: CSALGELLTDPLEQYF
DNA: TGCAGTGCCCTAGGGGAGCTTCTGACAGATCCCTTGGAGCAGTACTTC

J: TRBJ1-5
size: few
D: TRBD1
V: TRBV4-1
CDR3: CASSQDWTGGQPQHF
DNA: TGCGCCAGCAGCCAAGACTGGACAGGAGGTCAGCCCCAGCATTTT

J: TRBJ2-7
size: -
D: -
V: TRBV20-1
CDR3: CSARWTAGSSYEQYF
DNA: TGCAGTGCTAGGTGGACGGCAGGGTCCTCCTACGAGCAGTACTTC

J: TRBJ2-7
size: few
D: -
V: TRBV2
CDR3: CASSEARGEYRYEQYF
DNA: TGTGCCAGCAGTGAAGCAAGAGGGGAATATAGGTACGAGCAGTACTTC